A single T cell receptor beta chain is shown here with its context. Its antigen is still unknown. V was clipped by 5 bases and J by 4 bases; unmatched bases: 3. Germline V gene lookup returns CDR1 MGHRA and CDR2 YSYEKL. CDR3 length equals 15 residues. The time point here: week 35, safety follow-up. Doses consisted of 300 ug of mutant IDH1 20-mer peptide each, paired with topical imiquimod. TCRdb's copy holds only in-frame clones and misses some; the assay was immunoSEQ multiplex PCR. The sample carries tens of thousands of clones, 60% to 75% recorded once. This sample was included in a study of a mutant IDH1 vaccine in newly diagnosed glioma. For the study at large: Former treatment meant radiotherapy, temozolomide, or both; the majority had gotten both. In the visit schedule, V12 fell in week 35, while V13 fell in week 47. Whole-study findings and limits: Top-clonotype changes in peripheral T cells seemed unrelated to pseudoprogression. Vaccination induced immune responses in around 93% of patients.

The TCR originated in a middle-aged man with glioma. The V call is TRBV4-1, the J call TRBJ2-2; TRBD2 aligns across 11 bases. The starting material was PBMCs, obtained from a glioma patient whose treatment included an IDH1 peptide vaccine. The DNA of the CDR3 is TGCGCCAGCAGCTTGGGACTAGCGGTCACCGGGGAGCTGTTTTTT. This gives the protein CASSLGLAVTGELFF.